This T cell receptor beta chain was sequenced in a study of technical replicates of blood from a few donors. Trimming left V 6 bases short and J 0 bases short, with 14 bases between. The CDR3 has 15 residues. Germline values: CDR1 MDHEN, CDR2 SYDVKM. Method: immunoSEQ multiplex PCR; TCRdb's copy keeps in-frame clones and lacks some. The sample yields tens of thousands of clones, 95% seen once. J is TRBJ1-1 and V is TRBV28; D call uncertain. Specimen: T cells isolated from PBMCs. The receptor's source is a human donor in good health. The CDR3 region has the DNA TGTGCCAGCAGCGATCTGCGGGGATTGAACACTGAAGCTTTCTTT. Its protein is CASSDLRGLNTEAFF.